The 20 T cell receptor beta chains presented below share a single source sample, sequenced in a study of CD8 T cells in ankylosing spondylitis. These TCRs are of unknown antigen specificity. One entry per CDR3 protein, called by TCRdb with MiXCR from the 5' RACE reads. The sample contains about 220,000 distinct CDR3 sequences, around 16% of which appear only once. Study outcomes and limitations: What seemed typical of ankylosing spondylitis blood was a TCR beta motif built from several highly homologous variants.

The sample taken for sequencing was blood, either unsorted or a sorted T cell fraction (not recorded which). The source of these receptors is a male donor with ankylosing spondylitis.

The chain couples TRBV5-6 to TRBJ1-1; 9 bases line up with TRBD1. Germline trimming cut 6 bases from V and 1 base from J; bases unmatched to any gene: 1. CDR3 length: 13 amino acids. Per the germline V gene, CDR1 is SGHDT and CDR2 is YYEEEE. As DNA, the CDR3 is TGTGCCAGCACACAGGGGGCGAACACTGAAGCTTTCTTT. Amino acids: CASTQGANTEAFF.

This clonotype has more than one count but fewer than ten. The gene calls are TRBV29-1 and TRBJ2-7; D could derive from TRBD1 or TRBD2 (5 bases each). Germline lookup yields CDR1 SQVTM and CDR2 ANQGSEA. The CDR3 contains 13 residues. V was trimmed by 1 base and J by 0 bases, leaving 7 bases between them. The CDR3 region has the DNA TGCAGCGTTGAAGGTGGGACCTCCTACGAGCAGTACTTC. It is translated as CSVEGGTSYEQYF.

V and J are TRBV7-9 and TRBJ2-7; D not resolved. Germline V lookup: CDR1 SEHNR, CDR2 FQNEAQ (reference sequence). Trimming cost V 5 bases and J 3 bases, with 11 bases left between them. The CDR3 totals 13 residues. In nucleotides, the CDR3 is TGTGCCAGCAGCAACCAGGAGCACTACGAGCAGTACTTC. This sequence encodes CASSNQEHYEQYF.

The rearrangement joins TRBV7-2 to TRBJ1-1; a possible D gene is TRBD1 (5 bases). V lost 5 bases, J lost 1 base, and 11 bases lay in between. CDR1 SGHTA and CDR2 FQGNSA come from the germline V gene. This CDR3 is 14 amino acids long. As DNA, the CDR3 is TGTGCCAGCAGCCCTTTTGGGGCGAACACTGAAGCTTTCTTT. It encodes CASSPFGANTEAFF.

This chain links TRBV12-3 or TRBV12-4 with TRBJ2-1; 14 bases align to TRBD2. The CDR3 has 16 residues. The trim removed 6 bases at V and 2 bases at J, leaving 3 bases unmatched. The CDR3 nucleotides are TGTGCCAGCAGCCCGACTAGCGGGGGGGCCTACAATGAGCAGTTCTTC. It translates to CASSPTSGGAYNEQFF.

This clonotype appeared once. The gene calls are TRBV5-1 and TRBJ2-7; 10 bases map to TRBD1. The CDR3 is 18 amino acids. The germline gives CDR1 SGHRS, CDR2 YFSETQ. J was trimmed by 2 bases and V by 2 bases; bases with no gene match: 13. This CDR3 is CASSFPGQGEGRTYEQYF. The CDR3 nucleotides are TGCGCCAGCAGCTTTCCTGGACAGGGGGAAGGACGGACCTACGAGCAGTACTTC.

J is TRBJ2-5 and V is TRBV30; 10 nucleotides line up with TRBD2. The CDR3 totals 13 residues. Losses at the gene ends were 4 bases for V and 5 bases for J; bases not matched to a gene: 4. Germline CDR1 GTSNPN, CDR2 SVGIG (reference sequence). The CDR3 loop reads CAWTSGGSETQYF. The CDR3 coding sequence is TGTGCCTGGACTAGCGGGGGTTCTGAGACCCAGTACTTC.

The CDR3, as DNA: TGTGCCAGCAGCGTAGATGCCAGCGGGATGGGAGATACGCAGTATTTT. This sequence encodes CASSVDASGMGDTQYF. V and J are TRBV9 and TRBJ2-3, with 7 bases that match TRBD2. This CDR3 spans 16 amino acids. Germline values: CDR1 SGDLS, CDR2 YYNGEE. Trimming removed 0 bases from V and 5 bases from J; junction bases left unmatched: 9. Variable domain in full (rest from reference TRBV9 and TRBJ2-3): DSGVTQTPKHLITATGQRVTLRCSPRSGDLSVYWYQQSLDQGLQFLIQYYNGEERAKGNILERFSAQQFPDLHSELNLSSLELGDSALYFCASSVDASGMGDTQYFGPGTRLTVL.

This clonotype was counted a single time. The V and J genes are TRBV19 and TRBJ2-7; perhaps TRBD1 as D (6 bases). CDR3 size: 15 residues. The V gene lost 6 bases and the J gene lost 3 bases, with 18 bases spanning the gap. Germline V lookup: CDR1 LNHDA, CDR2 SQIVND (reference sequence). CDR3 in amino acids: CASRRELGAFYEQYF. The CDR3 DNA reads TGTGCCAGTAGGAGGGAGCTGGGGGCCTTCTACGAGCAGTACTTC. The full variable domain, in which reference TRBV19 and TRBJ2-7 provide the parts outside the CDR3, is DGGITQSPKYLFRKEGQNVTLSCEQNLNHDAMYWYRQDPGQGLRLIYYSQIVNDFQKGDIAEGYSVSREKKESFPLTVTSAQKNPTAFYLCASRRELGAFYEQYFGPGTRLTVT.

V gene TRBV7-2 combines with J gene TRBJ1-4; D call uncertain. The CDR3 covers 16 residues. Per germline, CDR1 SGHTA and CDR2 FQGNSA. Trimming stripped 1 base from V and 8 bases from J, with 17 bases between. The CDR3 spells CASSLVLEATGEKLFF. The CDR3 DNA follows: TGTGCCAGCAGCTTAGTCTTGGAGGCAACGGGCGAAAAACTGTTTTTT.

This chain joins TRBV25-1 and TRBJ2-7; 7 bases line up with TRBD1. Unmatched junction bases numbered 6, after V lost 8 bases and J lost 2 bases. The germline V gene has CDR1 MGHDK and CDR2 SYGVNS. The CDR3 extends over 13 amino acids. CDR3 DNA: TGTGCCAGCCGGGACAGCGCAACCTACGAGCAGTACTTC. Amino acid sequence: CASRDSATYEQYF.

This clonotype was detected ten times or more. V is TRBV4-2 and J is TRBJ2-7; 11 positions match TRBD2. J gave up 1 base and V 0 bases, and 2 bases lay outside the gene matches. The CDR3 sequence is 16 residues long. Germline CDR1 and CDR2: LGHNA and YNFKEQ. In DNA form, the CDR3 reads TGTGCCAGCAGCCAAGAGACTAGCGGGATTTCCTACGAGCAGTACTTC. It codes for CASSQETSGISYEQYF.

The gene calls are TRBV25-1 and TRBJ2-2, with D possibly matching TRBD2 (6 bases). The ends were cut back, 3 bases at V and 0 bases at J, with 11 bases in the middle. Germline V gene sequence: CDR1 MGHDK, CDR2 SYGVNS. This CDR3 is built from 16 residues. The CDR3 DNA reads as TGTGCCAGCAGTGATCCCAGGGACTCGAACACCGGGGAGCTGTTTTTT. Protein: CASSDPRDSNTGELFF.

This chain links TRBV20-1 with TRBJ2-1; 11 bases are a match to TRBD2. This CDR3 is built from 15 residues. From germline, CDR1 is DFQATT and CDR2 SNEGSKA (reference sequence). The ends lost 5 bases at V and 8 bases at J; junction bases unmatched: 11. The DNA for the CDR3 is TGCAGTGCTGGCAAGGTTAGCGGGGGGGATGATGAGCAGTTCTTC. This translates into CSAGKVSGGDDEQFF.

There are a few counts of this clonotype. V usage is TRBV12-3 or TRBV12-4 and J usage is TRBJ2-3; 7 nucleotides agree with TRBD2. Trimming took 7 bases from V and 4 from J; bases not matched to a gene: 8. This CDR3 has 14 amino acids. CDR3 DNA: TGTGCCAGCACGCGGCGGGAGCCCTCAGATACGCAGTATTTT. Its protein is CASTRREPSDTQYF.

The V and J genes are TRBV3-1 and TRBJ2-1, with 13 bases matching TRBD2. The V segment lost 0 bases and the J segment 0 bases; nucleotides outside the gene matches: 2. This CDR3 is built from 18 residues. Germline V gives CDR1 LGHDT, CDR2 YNNKEL (reference sequence). This CDR3 reads CASSQELAGGFSYNEQFF. The CDR3, as DNA: TGTGCCAGCAGCCAAGAACTAGCGGGGGGGTTCTCCTACAATGAGCAGTTCTTC.

This clonotype has just a few counts. V gene TRBV5-1 combines with J gene TRBJ1-1, with TRBD1 as a possible D gene (5 bases). Germline V gene data show CDR1 as SGHRS and CDR2 as YFSETQ. The V end lost 0 bases, the J end lost 1 base, and 10 bases lay between the germline ends. The CDR3 length is 15 residues. The CDR3 DNA sequence: TGCGCCAGCAGCTTGGAGGGCAGGGAGAACACTGAAGCTTTCTTT. Amino acid sequence: CASSLEGRENTEAFF.

The V call is TRBV12-3 or TRBV12-4, the J call TRBJ2-7; tentatively, D is TRBD1 (6 bases). V was shortened by 6 bases and J by 0 bases, with 12 bases between the two germline ends. The CDR3 extends over 14 amino acids. In DNA, the CDR3 is TGTGCCAGCAGCTATGGGGGCCTCTCCTACGAGCAGTACTTC. This gives the protein CASSYGGLSYEQYF.

About this clonotype itself: A read error may be the cause here, since a much bigger clone is one base away. V usage is TRBV11-2 and J usage is TRBJ2-3, with no clear D. The V end was cut by 0 bases, the J end by 4 bases, with 14 bases between. In germline, CDR1 is SGHAT, CDR2 FQNNGV. CDR3 length: 16 residues. The CDR3 coding sequence is TGTGCCAGCAGCTTAGATTACGGGTCAGTATCAGATACGCAGTATTTT. As protein: CASSLDYGSVSDTQYF.

The chain combines TRBV20-1 with TRBJ2-7; D unresolved. Per the germline V gene, CDR1 is DFQATT and CDR2 is SNEGSKA (reference sequence). Trimming left V 6 bases short and J 6 bases short, with 12 bases between. This CDR3 spans 11 amino acids. CDR3 in amino acids: CSAMLNGEQYF. The DNA for the CDR3 is TGCAGTGCGATGCTTAACGGCGAGCAGTACTTC.